Presented here are 17 T cell receptor beta chains from one specimen sequenced in a study of CD8 T cells in Susac syndrome. A quantity of about 0.5 to 1 ug RNA underwent reverse transcription using random hexamers. TCRdb re-analysed the immunoSEQ multiplex PCR reads in MiXCR, keeping a single row per CDR3 protein. The sample contains some 97,000 distinct CDR3 sequences, nearly 97% of which appear only once. The specimen was CD8+ T cells from PBMCs. The receptors originated from a human donor with Susac syndrome.

The chain uses TRBV28 and TRBJ2-1, with TRBD2 matching over 11 bases. CDR1 is MDHEN, CDR2 SYDVKM, per germline. V lost 5 bases to trimming and J lost 6 bases; unmatched junction nucleotides: 0. The CDR3 covers 13 residues. The CDR3 DNA sequence: TGTGCCAGCAGTACTAGCGGGAGCAATGAGCAGTTCTTC. Amino acids: CASSTSGSNEQFF.

J is TRBJ1-4 and V is TRBV13; TRBD1 matches at 7 bases. J lost 6 bases, V lost 4 bases, and 11 bases had no gene match. The CDR3 sequence is 16 residues long. CDR1 is PRHDT, CDR2 FYEKMQ, per germline (reference sequence). CDR3 sequence reads: CASSSKHRGRDEKLFF. Here the CDR3 DNA reads TGTGCCAGCAGCTCAAAGCACAGGGGTAGGGATGAAAAACTGTTTTTT.

This sequence joins TRBV10-3 and TRBJ2-1; TRBD1 aligns across 7 bases. This CDR3 spans 14 amino acids. From germline, CDR1 is ENHRY and CDR2 SYGVKD. J gave up 9 bases and V 1 base, and 6 bases lay outside the gene matches. The CDR3 DNA reads TGTGCCATCAGTGAGTATACAGGGGAGCGTGAGCAGTTCTTC. Residues: CAISEYTGEREQFF.

This clonotype was counted once. This chain links TRBV11-2 with TRBJ2-2; D is unclear. The CDR3 consists of 18 residues. Trimming left V 1 base short and J 7 bases short, with 22 bases between. CDR1 and CDR2 from the germline V gene are SGHAT and FQNNGV. CDR3 amino acids: CASSLGATRADFGGELFF. The CDR3 DNA reads TGTGCCAGCAGCTTAGGGGCTACTCGGGCCGACTTCGGCGGGGAGCTGTTTTTT.

The chain carries TRBV7-3 and TRBJ2-7, with 7 bases fitting TRBD1. The CDR3 is 13 amino acids. The V segment lost 4 bases and the J segment 6 bases; nucleotides outside the gene matches: 6. Germline V gene sequence: CDR1 SGHTA, CDR2 FQGTGA. The CDR3, as DNA: TGTGCCAGCAGCTATGACAGGGTTAGCGAGCAGTACTTC. Translation gives CASSYDRVSEQYF.

This chain connects TRBV28 to TRBJ2-1; D perhaps matches TRBD1 (5 bases). In germline, CDR1 is MDHEN, CDR2 SYDVKM. This CDR3 has 15 amino acids. The ends were cut back, 5 bases at V and 0 bases at J, with 11 bases in the middle. The CDR3: CASSSPTGSYNEQFF. CDR3 nucleotide sequence: TGTGCCAGCAGTAGTCCCACAGGCTCCTACAATGAGCAGTTCTTC.

The chain's CDR3 is CASMGAQPQHF. The DNA for the CDR3 is TGTGCCAGCATGGGGGCTCAGCCCCAGCATTTT. This chain joins TRBV12-3 or TRBV12-4 and TRBJ1-5; D perhaps matches TRBD1 (6 bases). The length of the CDR3 is 11 residues. V was shortened by 7 bases and J by 6 bases, with 7 bases between the two germline ends.

The V call is TRBV9, the J call TRBJ2-7, with 7 bases aligning to TRBD1. CDR1 is SGDLS, CDR2 YYNGEE, per germline. This CDR3 is 14 amino acids long. Trimming cost V 0 bases and J 6 bases; bases outside gene matches: 6. In DNA form, the CDR3 reads TGTGCCAGCAGCGTAGGGGACAGTTTCGCCGAGCAGTACTTC. Protein: CASSVGDSFAEQYF.

The chain combines TRBV15 with TRBJ2-1, with D possibly TRBD1 on 5 matching bases. The CDR3 loop spans 14 amino acids. Between the trimmed V and J ends, which lost 4 bases and 14 bases, there was a span of 21 bases. Germline V gene lookup returns CDR1 LNHNV and CDR2 YYDKDF (reference sequence). The CDR3 sequence is CATSTKQQGIGEFF. The CDR3, as DNA: TGTGCCACCAGCACCAAACAGCAGGGCATCGGTGAGTTCTTC.

The rearrangement links TRBV4-2 to TRBJ2-7; D might be TRBD1 or TRBD2, each matching 5 bases. The CDR3 has 15 amino acids. V shed 4 bases and J shed 4 bases, with 17 bases lying between them. The germline gives CDR1 LGHNA, CDR2 YNFKEQ. DNA for the CDR3: TGTGCCAGCAGCCCCGGGACGGACGTCCCTTACGAGCAGTACTTC. It specifies CASSPGTDVPYEQYF.

This chain uses TRBV5-6 with TRBJ2-7; 8 bases are a match to TRBD1. After removal of 2 bases from V and 0 bases from J, the junction contained 1 base not matched to a gene. This CDR3 contains 14 residues. Germline V gives CDR1 SGHDT, CDR2 YYEEEE. CDR3 nucleotides: TGTGCCAGCAGCTTCGGGACAGGCTCCTACGAGCAGTACTTC. This sequence encodes CASSFGTGSYEQYF.

The chain carries TRBV18 and TRBJ2-1; no clear D. This CDR3 has 15 amino acids. Germline CDR1 is KGHSH and CDR2 is LQKENI. Trimming cost V 6 bases and J 8 bases, with 20 bases left between them. CDR3 region: CASSALVALMDEQFF. Written as DNA, the CDR3 is TGTGCCAGCTCTGCGCTAGTGGCATTAATGGATGAGCAGTTCTTC. The variable domain in full, with the rest retrieved from reference TRBV18 and TRBJ2-1, is NAGVMQNPRHLVRRRGQEARLRCSPMKGHSHVYWYRQLPEEGLKFMVYLQKENIIDESGMPKERFSAEFPKEGPSILRIQQVVRGDSAAYFCASSALVALMDEQFFGPGTRLTVL.

This chain connects TRBV3-1 to TRBJ2-1; TRBD1 aligns across 8 bases. CDR3 size: 16 residues. Germline loops: CDR1 LGHDT, CDR2 YNNKEL (reference sequence). The J segment lost 2 bases and the V segment lost 0 bases, leaving 3 bases of the junction unmatched. CDR3 amino acids: CASSQEGRGPYNEQFF. DNA of the CDR3: TGTGCCAGCAGCCAAGAGGGCAGGGGGCCCTACAATGAGCAGTTCTTC.

The CDR3 sequence is CASSLIRGGYNEQFF. The CDR3 nucleotides read TGCGCCAGCAGCCTGATTAGGGGGGGATACAATGAGCAGTTCTTC. V usage is TRBV5-1 and J usage is TRBJ2-1; D possibly corresponds to TRBD2 (7 bases). This CDR3 is built from 15 residues. Germline CDR1 reads SGHRS; CDR2 reads YFSETQ. Trimming stripped 4 bases from V and 4 bases from J, with 15 bases between.

The chain couples TRBV29-1 to TRBJ2-7; possibly TRBD1 for D (5 bases). This CDR3 has 12 residues. Germline V gene data show CDR1 as SQVTM and CDR2 as ANQGSEA. The V gene lost 4 bases and the J gene lost 6 bases, with 13 bases spanning the gap. As DNA, the CDR3 is TGCAGCGTTGCTGGGCAGGGTGTCGAGCAGTACTTC. It yields the protein CSVAGQGVEQYF.

The CDR3 sequence is CASSLEGVQFF. The CDR3 region has the DNA TGTGCCAGCAGCTTAGAAGGTGTGCAGTTCTTC. The rearrangement joins TRBV11-2 to TRBJ2-1; D is unclear. This CDR3 comprises 11 residues. CDR1 and CDR2 from the germline V gene are SGHAT and FQNNGV. The V end lost 0 bases, the J end lost 12 bases, and 6 bases lay between the germline ends.

The rearrangement links TRBV4-1 to TRBJ2-3; maybe TRBD2 (5 bases). Germline-derived CDR1 and CDR2 are MGHRA and YSYEKL. The germline V and J ends were trimmed by 2 bases and 5 bases, with 17 bases remaining between them. This CDR3 has 16 residues. CDR3 in amino acids: CASSQPRSGVQDTQYF. The DNA for the CDR3 is TGCGCCAGCAGCCAACCTCGCTCCGGGGTGCAAGATACGCAGTATTTT.